This T cell receptor beta chain is drawn from a study of PD-1 blockade in classical Hodgkin lymphoma (dated by TCRdb to the early 2020s). In terms of the full investigation: Nivolumab dosing was 3 mg/kg intravenously every 2 weeks, continuing until either disease progression or unacceptable toxicity. A peripheral blood immune signature of response to PD-1 blockade in classical Hodgkin lymphoma was defined using TCR beta sequencing and CyTOF. General conclusions and limits of the study: The study was restricted to a single clinical trial cohort, and the causes of repertoire differences, possibly disease activity or prior therapy, were left undefined. CD4+ but not CD8+ TCR diversity rose significantly by C4D1 (p=0.0027 vs p=0.16), most apparent in complete responders (p=0.02). Baseline TCR diversity was reported to be lower in newly diagnosed patients than in healthy donors and to be lower still in relapsed/refractory patients. Lower diversity was observed in patients in whom nivolumab was started less than 1 year after ASCT, and these patients were excluded from later analyses so that confounding by immune reconstitution would be avoided. Among trial patients, those achieving complete response had baseline diversity similar to that of newly diagnosed patients, while diversity was significantly lower in partial responders and progressors.

The time point tag for this specimen amounts to: cycle 2 day 1 (C2D1) of nivolumab. Relapse after autologous stem cell transplantation had occurred in all trial patients, and cohorts A, B and C were distinguished by prior brentuximab vedotin exposure. The trial cohort was composed of 56 patients with relapsed/refractory classical Hodgkin lymphoma, for whom complete response, partial response or progressive disease was recorded as best overall response. Single-agent nivolumab was administered to trial patients in the multi-cohort phase II CheckMate 205 trial. Best overall response was determined by an independent review committee according to the 2007 International Working Group response criteria. Trial PBMCs were collected immediately before nivolumab initiation (C1D1) and during therapy at cycle 2 day 1 and cycle 4 day 1. After peripheral blood was drawn into 8 mL Vacutainer Cell Preparation Tubes, PBMCs were isolated by centrifugation and then cryopreserved.

Note on this clone: Its antigen has not been determined. No quality values exist for individual bases; no much larger clone is one base distant.

Genomic DNA was isolated using the Qiagen DNeasy kit from unsorted PBMCs as well as from negatively selected CD4+ and CD8+ fractions. TCR beta CDR3 regions were amplified by immunoSEQ multiplex PCR using primers annealing to V and J segments. Amplification bias was minimized using a synthetic immune receptor repertoire, and residual bias was removed computationally after sequencing. The published analysis was carried out like this. Repertoire diversity was quantified as the Shannon entropy index using custom Python scripts. The unsorted, CD4+ and CD8+ repertoires were each analyzed separately, with the exception of combined analyses, where CD4+ and CD8+ sequences were merged in silico. A clone counted as expanded when the clone's frequency after treatment rose at least 2-fold relative to C1D1, and clones undetected at baseline were given a pseudocount of 0.5. Singleton clones were defined as clones with 0 or 1 copy at C1D1, and non-singleton clones were defined as clones with 2 or more copies. Clones expanded in unsorted samples were labelled as CD4+, CD8+ or unknown by matching protein sequences in sorted samples from the same patient. Wilcoxon tests on paired samples were used to test diversity changes from C1D1 to C4D1. TCRdb mirrors the immuneACCESS table, restricted to in-frame sequences. Some clones are absent from its copies; in checked studies, under half trace to an unresolved V gene, and the reason for the others is unknown. That table furnishes V, J and clone size, whereas the DNA furnished D and trimming. Recorded for this sample are approximately 25,000 clones; 81% of them occurred a single time. Of the sample, less than 20% falls within the top ten clones.

Deletion took 0 bases off V and 0 bases off J, with a span of 10 bases between the germline ends. From the cysteine through the phenylalanine, the CDR3 covers 15 amino acids. Of the read, only the CDR3 DNA is kept; its 45 bases are in frame from base 1. From the germline V gene (reference sequence), CDR1 is SGHKS and CDR2 is YYEKEE. Rearrangement joined TRBV5-5 to TRBJ2-7; the D gene is possibly TRBD2, with 5 bases matching. The sample was peripheral blood mononuclear cells (PBMCs), taken before the second cycle of nivolumab. The receptor's source is a human donor with classical Hodgkin lymphoma. The CDR3 is CASSLALGLSYEQYF. At the DNA level, the sequence is TGTGCCAGCAGCTTGGCCTTAGGACTCTCCTACGAGCAGTACTTC.